Below, 30 T cell receptor beta chains from the same sample are listed, as sequenced in a study of cytomegalovirus exposure and HLA in healthy donors. The PCR made use of 60 Vbeta and 13 Jbeta primers. Method: immunoSEQ multiplex PCR; TCRdb's copy keeps in-frame clones and lacks some. The table records under 250,000 clones, 70% to 80% of them present only once. The specimen sequenced was PBMCs. These receptors all stem from a young woman in good health and CMV-seropositive.

This clone showed up just a few times. The chain has TRBV4-2 and TRBJ2-7, with TRBD2 matching 8 bases. With 0 bases clipped from V and 5 bases from J, the junction kept 9 bases outside the gene matches. Germline V CDR1 and CDR2: LGHNA, YNFKEQ. This CDR3 comprises 16 residues. The CDR3 is CASSQDAKRESDEQYF. For the CDR3, the DNA is TGTGCCAGCAGCCAAGATGCGAAGCGGGAGTCTGACGAGCAGTACTTC.

The count of this clone is one. The chain employs TRBV25-1 and TRBJ2-5, with 10 bases identical to TRBD1. The CDR3 is 13 residues long. Trimming took 6 bases from V and 4 from J; bases not matched to a gene: 2. From germline, CDR1 is MGHDK and CDR2 SYGVNS. CDR3 nucleotides: TGTGCCAGCAGGACAGGGGGCTCAGAGACCCAGTACTTC. Its protein product is CASRTGGSETQYF.

This chain links TRBV29-1 with TRBJ1-2; D might be TRBD1 (6 bases). The CDR3 spans 14 residues. Per the germline V gene, CDR1 is SQVTM and CDR2 is ANQGSEA. V lost 6 bases and J lost 3, with 17 bases in between. CDR3 in amino acids: CSVLLIDRHYGYTF. The CDR3 DNA reads as TGCAGCGTACTCTTGATCGACAGGCACTATGGCTACACCTTC.

The chain combines TRBV7-6 with TRBJ2-2; unclear D gene. Trimming shortened V by 5 bases and J by 2 bases, and 6 bases separated the two germline ends. The germline CDR1 and CDR2 sequences are SGHVS and FNYEAQ. The CDR3 has 13 amino acids. The CDR3 bases are TGTGCCAGCAGCCTTTTTAACACCGGGGAGCTGTTTTTT. Protein sequence: CASSLFNTGELFF.

The rearrangement links TRBV11-2 to TRBJ2-7; D gene ambiguous. There are 14 residues in the CDR3. Germline CDR1 is SGHAT and CDR2 is FQNNGV. V was trimmed by 1 base and J by 2 bases, leaving 9 bases between them. The CDR3 sequence is CASSLVLSTYEQYF. The CDR3 bases are TGTGCCAGCAGCTTAGTTCTTAGTACCTACGAGCAGTACTTC.

This chain connects TRBV10-2 to TRBJ1-1; a weak D match, TRBD1 (5 bases). The CDR3 covers 15 residues. Trimming removed 4 bases at V and 1 base at J, with 13 bases between. Germline V gene sequence: CDR1 WSHSY, CDR2 SAAADI. CDR3 DNA: TGCGCCAGCAGTGTCCCAAGGCAGGGGAACACTGAAGCTTTCTTT. Translating gives CASSVPRQGNTEAFF.

V usage is TRBV7-2 and J usage is TRBJ1-5; possibly TRBD1 for D (5 bases). Looked up from germline, CDR1 is SGHTA and CDR2 is FQGNSA. V shed 3 bases and J shed 2 bases, with 11 bases lying between them. The CDR3 is 15 amino acids. In nucleotides, the CDR3 is TGTGCCAGCAGCTTGATGGTCAGGGGCAATCAGCCCCAGCATTTT. It yields the protein CASSLMVRGNQPQHF.

The CDR3 region has the DNA TGTGCCAGCGGCAGGGTTTATGGCTACACCTTC. Translated: CASGRVYGYTF. The chain combines TRBV6-5 with TRBJ1-2, with a weak D call TRBD1 (5 bases). The V end was cut by 8 bases, the J end by 5 bases, with 9 bases between. Germline V CDR1 and CDR2: MNHEY, SVGAGI. This CDR3 is 11 amino acids long.

Note on this clone: One end of the junction does not line up with germline, which may come from a read error. The chain has TRBV9 and TRBJ1-2, with TRBD1 matching over 9 bases. Germline CDR1 is SGDLS and CDR2 is YYNGEE. CDR3 length: 11 amino acids. The CDR3 protein is CASSAEGTGIF. CDR3 nucleotides: TGTGCCAGCAGCGCGGAAGGGACAGGGATCTTC.

The chain employs TRBV5-1 and TRBJ2-7; possibly TRBD2 for D (5 bases). The CDR3 length is 12 residues. Trimming left V 7 bases short and J 3 bases short, with 11 bases between. Germline V gene lookup returns CDR1 SGHRS and CDR2 YFSETQ. CDR3 DNA sequence: TGCGCCAGCCAGGACGGGGTCTACGAGCAGTACTTC. It translates to CASQDGVYEQYF.

This clone has just a few counts. V and J are TRBV6-1 and TRBJ2-7; 7 bases match TRBD2. V shed 5 bases and J 0 bases; nucleotides not matched to a gene: 10. Germline V gene lookup returns CDR1 MNHNS and CDR2 SASEGT. CDR3 length: 16 amino acids. CDR3 protein: CASSKDPGLGSYEQYF. The CDR3 DNA is TGTGCCAGCAGTAAAGACCCCGGACTAGGCTCCTACGAGCAGTACTTC.

CDR3 DNA: TGTGCCAGCAGCCGGAATGAGCGCCAAGAGACCCAGTACTTC. It codes for CASSRNERQETQYF. V and J are TRBV5-5 and TRBJ2-5; D is unclear. The CDR3 runs to 14 residues. Trimming removed 4 bases from V and 1 base from J, with 11 bases in between. Per the germline V gene, CDR1 is SGHKS and CDR2 is YYEKEE (reference sequence).

The chain uses TRBV11-3 and TRBJ2-1, with TRBD2 identical over 13 bases. There are 16 residues in the CDR3. The germline V gene has CDR1 SGHNT and CDR2 YENEEA. Trimming at V came to 4 bases and at J to 5 bases, leaving 5 bases not matched to a gene. For the CDR3, the DNA is TGTGCCAGCAGCTATCCGGGACTAGCGGGACACAATGAGCAGTTCTTC. Translating it yields CASSYPGLAGHNEQFF.

Remarks on this clone: Different DNA sequences within this sample yield the same CDR3. The chain joins TRBV7-9 to TRBJ2-7, with D perhaps TRBD2 (5 bases). Trimming pared 5 bases from V and 0 bases from J, leaving 8 bases between. Germline V gene sequence: CDR1 SEHNR, CDR2 FQNEAQ (reference sequence). The CDR3 length is 13 residues. For the CDR3, the DNA is TGTGCCAGCAGCCCGAGCGGCTCCTACGAGCAGTACTTC. This sequence encodes CASSPSGSYEQYF.

This clone showed up just a few times. The chain links TRBV2 to TRBJ2-1; the match to TRBD2 covers 7 bases. The V gene's germline CDR1 is SNHLY and CDR2 FYNNEI. J lost 0 bases, V lost 7 bases, and 12 bases had no gene match. The CDR3 spans 17 residues. In DNA form, the CDR3 reads TGTGCCAGCACCCTAGCGGCTAGCGATCCCTCCTACAATGAGCAGTTCTTC. Amino acid sequence: CASTLAASDPSYNEQFF.

This chain connects TRBV13 to TRBJ2-7; 9 nucleotides agree with TRBD1. Germline loops: CDR1 PRHDT, CDR2 FYEKMQ (reference sequence). Trimming removed 6 bases from V and 4 bases from J; junction bases left unmatched: 10. The CDR3 totals 15 residues. CDR3 sequence reads: CASSLGQGSGYEQYF. The CDR3 DNA is TGTGCCAGCAGTCTAGGACAGGGGAGCGGGTACGAGCAGTACTTC.

V gene TRBV27 combines with J gene TRBJ2-1, with a tentative D call TRBD1 (5 bases). V lost 3 bases, J lost 6 bases, and 12 bases lay in between. This CDR3 is built from 14 residues. In germline, CDR1 is MNHEY, CDR2 SMNVEV (reference sequence). The CDR3 spells CASSFQTEGNEQFF. As DNA, the CDR3 is TGTGCCAGCAGTTTTCAGACAGAAGGCAATGAGCAGTTCTTC.

The rearrangement uses TRBV25-1 and TRBJ2-2; D possibly corresponds to TRBD2 (6 bases). Trimming shortened V by 2 bases and J by 3 bases, and 16 bases separated the two germline ends. The CDR3 spans 17 residues. CDR1 is MGHDK and CDR2 is SYGVNS in the germline V gene. The CDR3 is CASSEGRSAWDTGELFF. The CDR3, as DNA: TGTGCCAGCAGTGAAGGGAGGTCAGCCTGGGACACCGGGGAGCTGTTTTTT.

As for this clone: The same CDR3 also results from other DNA sequences found in this sample. For the CDR3, the DNA is TGTGCCAGCAGCTCGTCCGGGACAGGGCTCTACGAGCAGTACTTC. Translation gives CASSSSGTGLYEQYF. The genes are TRBV5-6 and TRBJ2-7, with 9 bases identical to TRBD1. The CDR3 spans 15 residues. Germline assignment: CDR1 SGHDT and CDR2 YYEEEE. The V and J ends lost 3 bases and 3 bases, in that order; junction bases with no gene match: 7.

The chain joins TRBV19 to TRBJ2-1; TRBD1 matches at 9 bases. The CDR3 covers 16 residues. J gave up 1 base and V 8 bases, and 9 bases lay outside the gene matches. Germline CDR1 and CDR2: LNHDA and SQIVND (reference sequence). CDR3 loop: CASSGLTGGSYNEQFF. The CDR3 bases are TGTGCCAGTTCGGGCTTGACAGGGGGGTCCTACAATGAGCAGTTCTTC.

V is TRBV11-3 and J is TRBJ2-7; possible D gene TRBD1, 8 bases. The V gene lost 8 bases and the J gene lost 1 base, with 15 bases spanning the gap. This CDR3 has 14 residues. From germline, CDR1 is SGHNT and CDR2 YENEEA. The CDR3 DNA sequence: TGTGCCAGCTCGGACAGGGAGGGATCCTACGAGCAGTACTTC. Protein sequence: CASSDREGSYEQYF.

This clone was seen a single time. The chain uses TRBV5-1 and TRBJ2-5; D is unresolved. This CDR3 is 13 amino acids long. Germline V gene data show CDR1 as SGHRS and CDR2 as YFSETQ. Trimming took 5 bases from V and 5 from J, leaving 13 bases between them. The CDR3 loop reads CASSSFLGETQYF. The CDR3 nucleotides are TGCGCCAGCAGTTCCTTCCTCGGTGAGACCCAGTACTTC.

V gene TRBV23-1 combines with J gene TRBJ2-1, with D tentatively TRBD1 (6 bases). TRBV23-1 is given ORF status, its function remaining uncertain. V shed 2 bases and J shed 8 bases, with 13 bases lying between them. The CDR3 runs 14 residues. The CDR3 spells CASSQQGFKYEQFF. The CDR3 DNA reads as TGCGCCAGCAGTCAACAGGGGTTTAAATATGAGCAGTTCTTC.

The chain couples TRBV23-1 to TRBJ1-2; 9 nucleotides match TRBD1. TRBV23-1 falls under the ORF class, with uncertain function. V lost 6 bases, J lost 1 base, and 0 bases stayed unmatched. This CDR3 spans 13 amino acids. The CDR3 sequence: CASRGQGNYGYTF. As DNA, the CDR3 is TGCGCCAGCAGGGGACAGGGTAACTATGGCTACACCTTC.

This clone has a handful of counts. The chain is built from TRBV7-7 and TRBJ1-2, with TRBD1 matching over 8 bases. Germline loops: CDR1 SSHAT, CDR2 FNYEAQ (reference sequence). V trimming: 3 bases; J trimming: 7 bases; junction bases outside the gene matches: 19. The CDR3 spans 18 residues. The CDR3 spells CASSFTSVRGHSGGGYTF. DNA for the CDR3: TGTGCCAGCAGCTTTACCTCCGTCAGGGGGCATTCAGGGGGTGGCTACACCTTC.

This chain uses TRBV5-1 with TRBJ2-1, with 8 bases aligning to TRBD2. The junction had 8 bases not matched to a gene; V was cut back by 0 bases and J by 6 bases. The germline gives CDR1 SGHRS, CDR2 YFSETQ. There are 16 residues in the CDR3. The CDR3 bases are TGCGCCAGCAGCTTGGGGGGCGGGGGGAGAGGCAATGAGCAGTTCTTC. Protein: CASSLGGGGRGNEQFF.

V usage is TRBV5-1 and J usage is TRBJ2-2; 11 positions agree with TRBD2. The V gene end was trimmed by 5 bases and the J gene end by 4 bases; junction bases not matched to a gene: 4. Per the germline V gene, CDR1 is SGHRS and CDR2 is YFSETQ. The CDR3 totals 15 residues. The CDR3 coding sequence is TGCGCCAGCAGACCTACTAGCGGGAGCACCGGGGAGCTGTTTTTT. Translating it yields CASRPTSGSTGELFF.

This clone was seen more than once but under ten times. The V call is TRBV19, the J call TRBJ1-6; TRBD1 aligns across 8 bases. This CDR3 has 14 residues. Germline trimming cut 4 bases from V and 10 bases from J; bases unmatched to any gene: 6. Germline V gene data show CDR1 as LNHDA and CDR2 as SQIVND (reference sequence). The CDR3 spells CASSTDRGGSPLHF. The CDR3 DNA is TGTGCCAGTAGTACCGACAGGGGTGGGTCACCCCTCCACTTT.

J is TRBJ2-3 and V is TRBV10-3; D call uncertain. The germline V gene encodes CDR1 ENHRY and CDR2 SYGVKD. Trimming removed 6 bases at V and 9 bases at J, with 10 bases between. This CDR3 contains 11 residues. The CDR3 loop reads CAISPERTQYF. Here the CDR3 DNA reads TGTGCCATCAGCCCCGAGAGAACGCAGTATTTT.

The rearrangement uses TRBV19 and TRBJ2-6; possible D gene TRBD2, 5 bases. V was pared by 6 bases and J by 2 bases, with 8 bases between. Per the germline V gene, CDR1 is LNHDA and CDR2 is SQIVND (reference sequence). The CDR3 extends over 14 amino acids. The CDR3 region is CASRAGTGANVLTF. Written as DNA, the CDR3 is TGTGCCAGTAGGGCCGGGACTGGGGCCAACGTCCTGACTTTC. Based on the CDR3 plus reference TRBV19 and TRBJ2-6, the full variable domain is DGGITQSPKYLFRKEGQNVTLSCEQNLNHDAMYWYRQDPGQGLRLIYYSQIVNDFQKGDIAEGYSVSREKKESFPLTVTSAQKNPTAFYLCASRAGTGANVLTFGAGSRLTVL.